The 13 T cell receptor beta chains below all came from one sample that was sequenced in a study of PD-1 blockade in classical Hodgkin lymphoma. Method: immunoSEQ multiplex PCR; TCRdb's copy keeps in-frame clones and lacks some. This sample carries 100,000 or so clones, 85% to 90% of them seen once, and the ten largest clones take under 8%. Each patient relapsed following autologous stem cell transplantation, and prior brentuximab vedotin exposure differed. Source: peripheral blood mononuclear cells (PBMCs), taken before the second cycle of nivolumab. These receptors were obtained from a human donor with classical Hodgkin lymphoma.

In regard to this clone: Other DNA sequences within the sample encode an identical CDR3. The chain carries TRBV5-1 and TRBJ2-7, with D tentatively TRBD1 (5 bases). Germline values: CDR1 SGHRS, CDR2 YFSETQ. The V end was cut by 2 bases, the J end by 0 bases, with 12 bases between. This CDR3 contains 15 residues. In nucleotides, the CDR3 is TGCGCCAGCAGCTTAAGACAGATATTCTCCTACGAGCAGTACTTC. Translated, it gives CASSLRQIFSYEQYF.

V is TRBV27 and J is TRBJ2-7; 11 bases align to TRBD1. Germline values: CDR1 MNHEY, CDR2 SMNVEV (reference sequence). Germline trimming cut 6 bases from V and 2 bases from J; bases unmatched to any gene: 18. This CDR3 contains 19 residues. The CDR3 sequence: CASSHWTGGNMAATYEQYF. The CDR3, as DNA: TGTGCCAGCAGCCACTGGACAGGGGGCAACATGGCGGCAACCTACGAGCAGTACTTC.

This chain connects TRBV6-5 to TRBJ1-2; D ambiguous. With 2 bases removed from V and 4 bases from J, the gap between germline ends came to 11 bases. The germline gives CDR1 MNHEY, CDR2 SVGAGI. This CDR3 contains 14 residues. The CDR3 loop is CASSYARVGYGYTF. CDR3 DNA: TGTGCCAGCAGTTACGCCCGGGTCGGCTATGGCTACACCTTC.

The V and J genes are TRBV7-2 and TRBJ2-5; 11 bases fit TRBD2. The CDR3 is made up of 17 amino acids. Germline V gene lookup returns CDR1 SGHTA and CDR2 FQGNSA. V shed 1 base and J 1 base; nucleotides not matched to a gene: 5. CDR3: CASSLGVLAGGQETQYF. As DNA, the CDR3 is TGTGCCAGCAGCTTAGGAGTCCTAGCGGGGGGCCAAGAGACCCAGTACTTC.

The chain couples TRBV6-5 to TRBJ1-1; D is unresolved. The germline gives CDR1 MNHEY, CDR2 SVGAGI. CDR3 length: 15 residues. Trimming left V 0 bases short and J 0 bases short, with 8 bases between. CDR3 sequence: CASSYSRSVNTEAFF. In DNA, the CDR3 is TGTGCCAGCAGTTACTCGAGATCTGTGAACACTGAAGCTTTCTTT.

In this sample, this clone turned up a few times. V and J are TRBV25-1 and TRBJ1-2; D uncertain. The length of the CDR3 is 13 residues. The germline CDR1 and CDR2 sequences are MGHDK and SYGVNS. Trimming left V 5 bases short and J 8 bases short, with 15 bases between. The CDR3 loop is CASSRSGLSGYTF. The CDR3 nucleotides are TGTGCCAGCAGTCGCTCCGGTTTAAGCGGCTACACCTTC.

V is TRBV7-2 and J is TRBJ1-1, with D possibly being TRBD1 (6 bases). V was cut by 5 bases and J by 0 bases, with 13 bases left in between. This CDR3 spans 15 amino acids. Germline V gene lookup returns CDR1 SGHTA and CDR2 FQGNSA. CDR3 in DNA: TGTGCCAGCAGCGTTATGGGGGCGGTGAACACTGAAGCTTTCTTT. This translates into CASSVMGAVNTEAFF. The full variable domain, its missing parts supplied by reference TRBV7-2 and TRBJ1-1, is GAGVSQSPSNKVTEKGKDVELRCDPISGHTALYWYRQSLGQGLEFLIYFQGNSAPDKSGLPSDRFSAERTGGSVSTLTIQRTQQEDSAVYLCASSVMGAVNTEAFFGQGTRLTVV.

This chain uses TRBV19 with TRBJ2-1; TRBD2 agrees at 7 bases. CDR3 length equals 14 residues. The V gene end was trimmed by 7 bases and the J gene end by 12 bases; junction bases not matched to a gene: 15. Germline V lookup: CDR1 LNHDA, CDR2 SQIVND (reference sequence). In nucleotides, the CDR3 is TGTGCCAGTACCCAACCGCGGACTAGGGCTGTGCAGTTCTTC. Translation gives CASTQPRTRAVQFF.

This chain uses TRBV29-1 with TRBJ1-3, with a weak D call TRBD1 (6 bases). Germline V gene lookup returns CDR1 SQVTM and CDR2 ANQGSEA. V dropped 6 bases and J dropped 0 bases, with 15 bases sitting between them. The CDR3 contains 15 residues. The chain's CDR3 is CSVRTGLSSGNTIYF. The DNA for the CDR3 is TGCAGCGTGAGAACAGGGTTGAGCTCTGGAAACACCATATATTTT.

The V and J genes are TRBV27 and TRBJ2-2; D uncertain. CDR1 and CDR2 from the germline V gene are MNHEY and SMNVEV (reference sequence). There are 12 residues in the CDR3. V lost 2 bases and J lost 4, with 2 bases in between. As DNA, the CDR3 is TGTGCCAGCAGTTTAGGCACCGGGGAGCTGTTTTTT. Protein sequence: CASSLGTGELFF.

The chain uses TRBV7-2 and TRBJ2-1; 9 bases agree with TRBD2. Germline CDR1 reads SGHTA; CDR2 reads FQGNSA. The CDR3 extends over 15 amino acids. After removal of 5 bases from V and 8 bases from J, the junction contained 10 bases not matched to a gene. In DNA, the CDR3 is TGTGCCAGCAGCCTCCAAGCGGGGGGCATCTATGAGCAGTTCTTC. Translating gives CASSLQAGGIYEQFF.

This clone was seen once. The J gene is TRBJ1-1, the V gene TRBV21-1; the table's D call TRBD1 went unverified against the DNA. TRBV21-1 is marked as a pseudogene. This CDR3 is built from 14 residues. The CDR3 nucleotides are TGTGCCAGCAGCCGTCAGGGGATGAACACTGAAGCTTTCTTT. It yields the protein CASSRQGMNTEAFF.

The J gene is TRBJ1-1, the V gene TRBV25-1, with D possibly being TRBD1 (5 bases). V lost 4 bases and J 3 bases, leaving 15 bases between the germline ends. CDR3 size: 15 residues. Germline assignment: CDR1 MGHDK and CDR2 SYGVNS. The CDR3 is CASSGYISGDTEAFF. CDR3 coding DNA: TGTGCCAGCAGTGGATACATATCGGGGGACACTGAAGCTTTCTTT.